Following are 8 T cell receptor beta chains from one sample sequenced in a study of regulatory T cells in long-lasting Graves disease. Building of the TCR beta libraries involved iRepertoire HTBI primers and Arm-PCR of CDR3 regions. TCRdb reanalysed the multiplex PCR reads using MiXCR and keeps one entry per CDR3 protein. The sample records under 400,000 distinct CDR3 sequences, approximately 15% being singletons. Described time point: newly diagnosed GD, antithyroid drugs for less than 3 months. The TCR library used RNA extracted from PBMCs. This same sample was also taken into another study, of T cells in Graves' hyperthyroidism and ophthalmopathy.

The input for sequencing was peripheral blood mononuclear cells (PBMCs), taken at new diagnosis, from a patient treated with antithyroid drugs. The receptors stem from a man aged 40-49 years with Graves disease.

This clonotype was seen more than once but under ten times. The chain combines TRBV5-4 with TRBJ2-3; D may be TRBD2 (6 bases). The CDR3 covers 14 residues. Between the trimmed V and J ends, which lost 4 bases and 5 bases, there was a span of 14 bases. The V gene's germline CDR1 is SGHNT and CDR2 YYREEE (reference sequence). The CDR3 DNA follows: TGTGCCAGCAGCCCGGCGGGGAGGCTAGATACGCAGTATTTT. Translated, it gives CASSPAGRLDTQYF.

This clonotype was seen a handful of times. It may be a read error: a sequence one base away is much more abundant. V is TRBV20-1 and J is TRBJ2-5; the D is unclear. The V and J ends lost 3 bases and 5 bases respectively, with 13 bases between them. Germline lookup yields CDR1 DFQATT and CDR2 SNEGSKA (reference sequence). The CDR3 length is 13 residues. The CDR3 here is CSARTPRPETQYF. In DNA, the CDR3 is TGCAGTGCTAGGACGCCACGTCCTGAGACCCAGTACTTC.

The genes are TRBV6-1 and TRBJ1-4; 7 positions match TRBD1. V shed 6 bases, J shed 8 bases, and the junction held 6 bases outside the gene matches. CDR1 is MNHNS, CDR2 SASEGT, per germline. The CDR3 is made up of 13 amino acids. CDR3 DNA sequence: TGTGCCAGCAGGGAGGGGGCGGGCGAAAAACTGTTTTTT. Its protein product is CASREGAGEKLFF.

V and J are TRBV12-5 and TRBJ2-5; no reliable D call. The CDR3 contains 16 residues. The V end lost 0 bases, the J end lost 5 bases, and 16 bases lay between the germline ends. Per the germline V gene, CDR1 is LGHNT and CDR2 is FRNRAP. CDR3 amino acids: CASGLVRGPAGETQYF. As DNA, the CDR3 is TGTGCTAGTGGTTTGGTACGAGGTCCAGCCGGGGAGACCCAGTACTTC.

This clonotype was seen at least ten times. V is TRBV28 and J is TRBJ1-1; the match to TRBD1 covers 9 bases. The germline V gene encodes CDR1 MDHEN and CDR2 SYDVKM. The V segment lost 4 bases and the J segment 1 base; nucleotides outside the gene matches: 7. This CDR3 has 16 residues. CDR3 sequence: CASSSSQGAQNTEAFF. The DNA of the CDR3 is TGTGCCAGCAGTTCCTCACAGGGGGCGCAGAACACTGAAGCTTTCTTT.

This clonotype was seen a handful of times. V gene TRBV24-1 combines with J gene TRBJ2-1; D might be TRBD1 (6 bases). This CDR3 contains 17 residues. V dropped 0 bases and J dropped 4 bases, with 15 bases sitting between them. Germline-derived CDR1 and CDR2 are KGHDR and SFDVKD. The CDR3 reads CATSDLGTPEGYNEQFF. The CDR3 region has the DNA TGTGCCACCAGTGATTTGGGGACACCCGAGGGGTACAATGAGCAGTTCTTC.

This clonotype came up a few times. The chain combines TRBV11-3 with TRBJ2-2; D not certain. Trimming removed 5 bases from V and 0 bases from J, with 13 bases in between. Per the germline V gene, CDR1 is SGHNT and CDR2 is YENEEA. The CDR3 runs 16 residues. Here the CDR3 reads CASSMTEFANTGELFF. The CDR3 nucleotides read TGTGCCAGCAGCATGACGGAATTCGCGAACACCGGGGAGCTGTTTTTT.

The chain uses TRBV5-1 and TRBJ2-3; D unresolved. The CDR3 loop spans 14 amino acids. V shed 4 bases and J shed 4 bases, with 13 bases lying between them. Germline assignment: CDR1 SGHRS and CDR2 YFSETQ. Here the CDR3 reads CASSGGGGADTQYF. CDR3 bases: TGCGCCAGCAGCGGCGGCGGTGGGGCAGATACGCAGTATTTT.